The rows below give T cell receptor beta chains drawn from one sample of a study of cytomegalovirus exposure and HLA in healthy donors. Only in-frame clones appear in the TCRdb table, and some are missing; sequencing was by immunoSEQ multiplex PCR. Here the sample spans about 81,000 clones, around 80% being singletons. Sequencing was performed on PBMCs. Every receptor here comes from a man aged 50 to 60 in good health and CMV-seropositive. The CDR3 runs from the conserved cysteine through the conserved F or W.

>TRBV27|TRBJ2-6
CASSLSRGQGRSGANGLTF
>TRBV14|TRBJ1-2
CASSLRRGNYGYTF
>TRBV19|TRBJ2-7
CASSGTGGPYEQYF
>TRBV28|TRBJ2-3
CASSSPATGTDTQYF
>TRBV7-2|TRBJ2-5
CASSLFPGGGETQYF
>TRBV28|NA
CASRSPGASGYEQYF
>TRBV6-1|TRBJ2-5
CASSGGTSGGETQYF
>TRBV6-5|TRBJ1-1
CASSYSGPTGVAFF
>TRBV9|TRBJ2-5
CASSVGFSGGLETQYF
>TRBV15|TRBJ2-5
CATSRELAGVGAETQYF
>TRBV27|TRBJ2-7
CASGTSGYSYEQYF
>TRBV5-5|TRBJ2-1
CASSTLAYNEQFF
>TRBV7-9|TRBJ2-7
CASSWRGRAEQYF
>TRBV2|TRBJ1-3
CASSGQRHHSGNTIYF
>TRBV5-4|TRBJ2-7
CASSPDSLKYEQYF
>TRBV11-2|TRBJ2-7
CASSLPTGNEQYF
>TRBV11-2|TRBJ1-2
CASRTNRDRGFLGYGYTF
>TRBV7-2|TRBJ1-4
CASSLGDRDSEKLFF
>TRBV10-1|TRBJ2-7
CASSDSTISGQYF
>TRBV30|TRBJ1-2
CAWGTEGTYGYTF
>TRBV4-1|TRBJ2-1
CASSLGQGYNEQFF
>TRBV11-2|TRBJ2-7
CASSTLVGGQAYEQYF
>TRBV27|TRBJ1-1
CASSLSNSGYTEAFF
>TRBV19|TRBJ2-6
CASRRTGGVSGANVLTF
>TRBV5-4|TRBJ2-3
CASSLGTGTDTQYF
>TRBV5-1|TRBJ2-1
CASSLGPSGMPDNEQFF
>TRBV4-3|TRBJ1-2
CASSQVGQGAGSSGYTF
>TRBV30|TRBJ2-6
CAWSLGGFGANGLTF